Included here is one T cell receptor beta chain sequence, with context. Trimming stripped 3 bases from V and 3 bases from J, with 18 bases between. Germline lookup yields CDR1 SEHNR and CDR2 FQNEAQ (reference sequence). This CDR3 has 16 amino acids. This record comes from a study of blood T cell repertoires in COVID-19. Looking at the study overall: Italy, Spain and the United States were the sources of the convalescent and acute COVID-19 samples.

Methods used by the authors: Reference gene primer amplification in the assay estimated nucleated cell counts. Only in-frame clones appear in the TCRdb table, and some are missing; sequencing was by immunoSEQ multiplex PCR. Clone size and V and J calls were adopted from that table, with D and trimming inferred from the DNA. The sample gives 100,000 to 150,000 clones, 85% to 90% of which show up once; approximately 1.5% is in the top ten. The receptor comes from a human donor in a cohort sampled during active COVID-19. V and J are TRBV7-9 and TRBJ2-7, with D maybe TRBD2 (5 bases). The sample taken for sequencing was peripheral blood. Here the CDR3 reads CASSFTLDKINYEQYF. The CDR3 region has the DNA TGTGCCAGCAGCTTCACACTAGACAAGATTAACTACGAGCAGTACTTC. Using reference TRBV7-9 and TRBJ2-7 for the parts outside the CDR3, the full variable domain is DTGVSQNPRHKITKRGQNVTFRCDPISEHNRLYWYRQTLGQGPEFLTYFQNEAQLEKSRLLSDRFSAERPKGSFSTLEIQRTEQGDSAMYLCASSFTLDKINYEQYFGPGTRLTVT.